This TCR beta chain was profiled in a study of T cells in Graves' hyperthyroidism and ophthalmopathy. What was amplified from RNA transcripts were TCR beta CDR3 regions. The TCR CDR3 was amplified in a first-round RT-PCR using the HTBI primer set. From the multiplex PCR reads, TCRdb called clonotypes with MiXCR, one entry per CDR3 protein. The data contain under 400,000 distinct CDR3 sequences, roughly an eighth of them singletons. Findings and limits, study-wide: In simple terms, a model built on 13 V-J features told ophthalmopathy apart from stable hyperthyroidism.

This clonotype was detected a few times. Its target is unknown. This sequence originates from a young woman with Graves' hyperthyroidism. The sample consisted of blood.

The CDR3 here is CSARDTDRVTEAFF. CDR3 bases: TGCAGTGCTAGAGACACCGACAGGGTCACTGAAGCTTTCTTT. The V gene is TRBV20-1, the J gene TRBJ1-1; 7 bases fit TRBD1. Germline loops: CDR1 DFQATT, CDR2 SNEGSKA (reference sequence). V trimming: 0 bases; J trimming: 4 bases; junction bases outside the gene matches: 5. The CDR3 runs to 14 residues.